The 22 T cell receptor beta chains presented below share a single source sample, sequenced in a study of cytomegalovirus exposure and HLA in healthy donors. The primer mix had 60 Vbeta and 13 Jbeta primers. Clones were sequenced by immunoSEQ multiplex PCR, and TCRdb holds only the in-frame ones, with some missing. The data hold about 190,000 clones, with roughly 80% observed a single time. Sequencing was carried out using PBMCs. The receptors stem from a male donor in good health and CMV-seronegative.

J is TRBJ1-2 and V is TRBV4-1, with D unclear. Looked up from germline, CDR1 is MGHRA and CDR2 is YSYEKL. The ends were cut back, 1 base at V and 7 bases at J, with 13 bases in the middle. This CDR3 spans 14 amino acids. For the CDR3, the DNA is TGCGCCAGCAGCCAAGCACCAGGCTTGGGTGGCTACACCTTC. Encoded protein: CASSQAPGLGGYTF.

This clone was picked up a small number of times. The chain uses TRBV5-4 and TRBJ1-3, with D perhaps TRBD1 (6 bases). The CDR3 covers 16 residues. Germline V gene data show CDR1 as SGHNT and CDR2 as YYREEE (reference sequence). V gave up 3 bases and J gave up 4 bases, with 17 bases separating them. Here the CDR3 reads CASSYGGGGLGNTIYF. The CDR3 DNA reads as TGTGCCAGCAGCTACGGCGGCGGGGGGCTCGGAAACACCATATATTTT.

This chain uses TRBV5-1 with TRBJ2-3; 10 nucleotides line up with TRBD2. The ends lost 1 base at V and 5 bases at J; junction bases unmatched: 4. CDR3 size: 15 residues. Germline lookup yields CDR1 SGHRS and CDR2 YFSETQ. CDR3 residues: CASSLSGGARDTQYF. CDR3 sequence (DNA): TGCGCCAGCAGCTTGAGCGGGGGGGCCAGAGATACGCAGTATTTT. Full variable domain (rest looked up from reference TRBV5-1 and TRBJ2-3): KAGVTQTPRYLIKTRGQQVTLSCSPISGHRSVSWYQQTPGQGLQFLFEYFSETQRNKGNFPGRFSGRQFSNSRSEMNVSTLELGDSALYLCASSLSGGARDTQYFGPGTRLTVL.

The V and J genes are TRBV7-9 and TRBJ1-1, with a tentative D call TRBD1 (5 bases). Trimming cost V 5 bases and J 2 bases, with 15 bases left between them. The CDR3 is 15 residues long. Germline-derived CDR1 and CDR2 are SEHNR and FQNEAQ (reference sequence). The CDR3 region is CASSPRAGGNTEAFF. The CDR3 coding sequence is TGTGCCAGCAGCCCCAGGGCGGGGGGAAACACTGAAGCTTTCTTT.

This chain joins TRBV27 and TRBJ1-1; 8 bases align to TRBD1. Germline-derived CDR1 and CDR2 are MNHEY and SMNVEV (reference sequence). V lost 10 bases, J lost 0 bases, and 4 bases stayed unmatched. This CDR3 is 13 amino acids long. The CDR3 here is CATWDRLNTEAFF. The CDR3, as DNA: TGTGCCACTTGGGACAGGCTGAACACTGAAGCTTTCTTT.

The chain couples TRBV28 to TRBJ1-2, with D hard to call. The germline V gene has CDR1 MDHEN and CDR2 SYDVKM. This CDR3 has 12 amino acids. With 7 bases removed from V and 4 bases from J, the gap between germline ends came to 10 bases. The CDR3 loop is CASNNNIYGYTF. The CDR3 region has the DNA TGTGCCAGCAATAATAACATCTATGGCTACACCTTC.

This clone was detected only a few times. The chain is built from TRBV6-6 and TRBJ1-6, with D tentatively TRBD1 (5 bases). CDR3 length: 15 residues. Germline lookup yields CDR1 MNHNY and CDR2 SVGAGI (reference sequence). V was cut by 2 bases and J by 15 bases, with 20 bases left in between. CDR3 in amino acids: CASSYGTGRTDRLHF. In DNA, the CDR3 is TGTGCCAGCAGTTACGGTACAGGTAGGACCGACCGCCTCCACTTT.

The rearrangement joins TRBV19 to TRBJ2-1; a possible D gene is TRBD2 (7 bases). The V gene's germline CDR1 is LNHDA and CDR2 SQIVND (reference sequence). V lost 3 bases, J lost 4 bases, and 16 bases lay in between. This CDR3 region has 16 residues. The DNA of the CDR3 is TGTGCCAGTAGTATGGGGGCTAGCGGATATTACAATGAGCAGTTCTTC. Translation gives CASSMGASGYYNEQFF.

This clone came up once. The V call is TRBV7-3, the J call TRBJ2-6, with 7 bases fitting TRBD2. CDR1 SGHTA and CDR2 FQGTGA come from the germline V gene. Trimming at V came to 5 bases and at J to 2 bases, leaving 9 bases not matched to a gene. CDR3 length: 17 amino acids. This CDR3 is CASSLRGEGTGANVLTF. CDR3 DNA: TGTGCCAGCAGCCTCCGGGGGGAGGGGACTGGGGCCAACGTCCTGACTTTC.

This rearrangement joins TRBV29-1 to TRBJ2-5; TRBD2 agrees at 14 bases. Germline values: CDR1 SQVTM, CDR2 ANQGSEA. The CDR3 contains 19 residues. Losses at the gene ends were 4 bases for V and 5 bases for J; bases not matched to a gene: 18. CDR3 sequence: CSVVRTSGRMPLWGETQYF. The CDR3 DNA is TGCAGCGTTGTTCGGACTAGCGGGAGGATGCCCCTTTGGGGGGAGACCCAGTACTTC.

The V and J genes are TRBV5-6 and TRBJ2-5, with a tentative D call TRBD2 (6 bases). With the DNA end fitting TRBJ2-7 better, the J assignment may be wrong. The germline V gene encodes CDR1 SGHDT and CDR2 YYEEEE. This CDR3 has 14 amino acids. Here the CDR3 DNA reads TGTGCCAGCAGCTTGTCCCTAGCGACCTACGAGCAGTACTTC. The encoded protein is CASSLSLATYEQYF.

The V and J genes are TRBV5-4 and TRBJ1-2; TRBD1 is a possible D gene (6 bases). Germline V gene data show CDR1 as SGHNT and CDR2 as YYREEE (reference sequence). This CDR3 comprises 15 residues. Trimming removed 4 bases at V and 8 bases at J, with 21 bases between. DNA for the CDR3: TGTGCCAGCAGCCCCAACGGGCTGGGGGCCGACGGCTACACCTTC. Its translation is CASSPNGLGADGYTF.

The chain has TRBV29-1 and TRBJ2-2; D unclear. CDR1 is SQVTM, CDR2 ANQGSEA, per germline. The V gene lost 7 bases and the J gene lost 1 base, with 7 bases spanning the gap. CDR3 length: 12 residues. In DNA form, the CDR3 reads TGCAGCGCCACTTTGAACACCGGGGAGCTGTTTTTT. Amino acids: CSATLNTGELFF.

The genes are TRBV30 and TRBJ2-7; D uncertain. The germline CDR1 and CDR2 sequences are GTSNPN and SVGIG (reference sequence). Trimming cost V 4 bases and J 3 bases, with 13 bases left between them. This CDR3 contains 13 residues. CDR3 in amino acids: CAWTAGINYEQYF. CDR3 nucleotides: TGTGCCTGGACCGCTGGCATAAACTACGAGCAGTACTTC. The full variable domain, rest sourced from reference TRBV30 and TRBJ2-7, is SQTIHQWPATLVQPVGSPLSLECTVEGTSNPNLYWYRQAAGRGLQLLFYSVGIGQISSEVPQNLSASRPQDRQFILSSKKLLLSDSGFYLCAWTAGINYEQYFGPGTRLTVT.

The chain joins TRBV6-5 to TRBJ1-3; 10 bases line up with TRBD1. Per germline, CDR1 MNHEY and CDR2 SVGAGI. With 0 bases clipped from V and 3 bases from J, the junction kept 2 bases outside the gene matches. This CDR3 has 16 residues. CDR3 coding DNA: TGTGCCAGCAGTTACTCTGGGACAGGGGTTGGAAACACCATATATTTT. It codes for CASSYSGTGVGNTIYF.

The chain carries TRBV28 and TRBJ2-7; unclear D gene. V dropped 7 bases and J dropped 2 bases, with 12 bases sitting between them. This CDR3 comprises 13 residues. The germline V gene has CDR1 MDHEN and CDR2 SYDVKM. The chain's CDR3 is CASTSQDTYEQYF. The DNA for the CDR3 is TGTGCCAGCACGTCGCAGGATACCTACGAGCAGTACTTC.

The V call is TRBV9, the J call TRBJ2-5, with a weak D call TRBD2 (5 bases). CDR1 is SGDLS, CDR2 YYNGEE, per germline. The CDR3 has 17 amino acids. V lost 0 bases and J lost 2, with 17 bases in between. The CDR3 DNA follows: TGTGCCAGCAGCGTAGGGCATAAACTAGGAACACAAGAGACCCAGTACTTC. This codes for CASSVGHKLGTQETQYF.

The CDR3 sequence is CASSPGLATDTQYF. CDR3 in DNA: TGTGCCAGCAGTCCGGGACTAGCGACAGATACGCAGTATTTT. This chain uses TRBV6-1 with TRBJ2-3; TRBD2 aligns across 10 bases. This CDR3 comprises 14 residues. The germline V gene encodes CDR1 MNHNS and CDR2 SASEGT. Trimming cost V 5 bases and J 3 bases; bases outside gene matches: 2.

The CDR3 nucleotides are TGTGCCAGCAGCTTAGCTAGCGGGAGGTCCGACAATGAGCAGTTCTTC. Its translation: CASSLASGRSDNEQFF. The J gene is TRBJ2-1, the V gene TRBV7-2; 10 bases fit TRBD2. With V trimmed by 0 bases and J by 5 bases, 4 bases remained unmatched. The V gene's germline CDR1 is SGHTA and CDR2 FQGNSA. The CDR3 has 16 residues.

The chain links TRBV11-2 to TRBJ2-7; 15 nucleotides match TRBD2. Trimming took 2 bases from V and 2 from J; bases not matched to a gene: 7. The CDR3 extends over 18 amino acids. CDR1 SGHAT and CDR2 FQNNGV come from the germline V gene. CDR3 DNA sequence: TGTGCCAGCAGCTTAACGGGACTAGCGGGAGGTGGGGCCTACGAGCAGTACTTC. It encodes CASSLTGLAGGGAYEQYF.

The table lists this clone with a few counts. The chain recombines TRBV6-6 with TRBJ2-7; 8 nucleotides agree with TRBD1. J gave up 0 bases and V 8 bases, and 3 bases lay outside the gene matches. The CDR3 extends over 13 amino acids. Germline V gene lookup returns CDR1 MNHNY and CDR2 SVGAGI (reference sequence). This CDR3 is CASGQGASYEQYF. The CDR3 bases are TGTGCCAGCGGTCAGGGGGCCTCCTACGAGCAGTACTTC.

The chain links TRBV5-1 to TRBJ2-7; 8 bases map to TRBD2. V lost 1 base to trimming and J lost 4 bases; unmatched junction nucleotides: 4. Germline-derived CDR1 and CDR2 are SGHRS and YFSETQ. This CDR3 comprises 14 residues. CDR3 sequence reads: CASSLTSGPYEQYF. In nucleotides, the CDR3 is TGCGCCAGCAGCTTGACTAGCGGACCTTACGAGCAGTACTTC.